These 22 T cell receptor beta chains originate from one sample sequenced in a study of cytomegalovirus exposure and HLA in healthy donors. PCR was performed using 60 Vbeta and 13 Jbeta primers. TCRdb's table, derived via immunoSEQ multiplex PCR, lists solely in-frame clones and lacks some. The table records some 100,000 clones, approximately 70% of them present only once. Source material: PBMCs. Source of these receptors: a woman aged 18-29 years in good health and CMV-seropositive.

Here the CDR3 reads CASSYSARGYGNTIYF. CDR3 in DNA: TGTGCCAGCAGTTACTCGGCCAGGGGTTATGGAAACACCATATATTTT. V gene TRBV6-5 combines with J gene TRBJ1-3, with D possibly being TRBD1 (6 bases). Trimming removed 0 bases at V and 3 bases at J, with 12 bases between. CDR3 length: 16 amino acids. CDR1 and CDR2 from the germline V gene are MNHEY and SVGAGI.

As DNA, the CDR3 is TGCGCCAGCAGCCAAGTAGGTGCGGACACAGATACGCAGTATTTT. Amino acid sequence: CASSQVGADTDTQYF. The gene calls are TRBV4-3 and TRBJ2-3; D is unresolved. Trimming left V 1 base short and J 2 bases short, with 10 bases between. From germline, CDR1 is LGHNA and CDR2 YSLEER. The CDR3 totals 15 residues.

This sequence joins TRBV27 and TRBJ1-2; D might be TRBD1 (6 bases). This CDR3 is 13 amino acids long. Germline-derived CDR1 and CDR2 are MNHEY and SMNVEV (reference sequence). V lost 8 bases and J lost 3, with 13 bases in between. CDR3 amino acids: CASGRGGDYGYTF. The CDR3 DNA reads as TGTGCCAGCGGAAGAGGGGGTGACTATGGCTACACCTTC.

This clone was counted only a few times. This sequence joins TRBV11-2 and TRBJ2-5; 11 bases fit TRBD1. CDR3 length: 16 residues. V lost 1 base and J lost 5; bases outside the gene matches: 6. Germline assignment: CDR1 SGHAT and CDR2 FQNNGV. CDR3 sequence: CASSLGGTGGLETQYF. For the CDR3, the DNA is TGTGCCAGCAGCTTAGGGGGGACAGGGGGTCTGGAGACCCAGTACTTC. Based on the CDR3 plus reference TRBV11-2 and TRBJ2-5, the full variable domain is EAGVAQSPRYKIIEKRQSVAFWCNPISGHATLYWYQQILGQGPKLLIQFQNNGVVDDSQLPKDRFSAERLKGVDSTLKIQPAKLEDSAVYLCASSLGGTGGLETQYFGPGTRLLVL.

The chain joins TRBV6-5 to TRBJ2-3; D possibly corresponds to TRBD2 (5 bases). V was shortened by 1 base and J by 6 bases, with 8 bases between the two germline ends. The CDR3 is made up of 13 amino acids. Germline V lookup: CDR1 MNHEY, CDR2 SVGAGI. The CDR3 nucleotides read TGTGCCAGCAGTTACTTCTCGGGGGATACGCAGTATTTT. Translation: CASSYFSGDTQYF.

This clone appeared a single time. The chain employs TRBV10-3 and TRBJ2-7; no clear D gene. Per germline, CDR1 ENHRY and CDR2 SYGVKD. CDR3 length: 14 amino acids. Trimming cost V 0 bases and J 2 bases, with 8 bases left between them. The CDR3 is CAISESGFPYEQYF. The CDR3 nucleotides are TGTGCCATCAGTGAGTCGGGCTTCCCCTACGAGCAGTACTTC.

The V gene is TRBV18, the J gene TRBJ2-1; tentative D call: TRBD1 (5 bases). Germline V lookup: CDR1 KGHSH, CDR2 LQKENI. Trimming removed 0 bases from V and 6 bases from J, with 9 bases in between. The CDR3 has 14 amino acids. CDR3 loop: CASSPPRAPNEQFF. DNA of the CDR3: TGTGCCAGCTCACCACCCAGGGCCCCCAATGAGCAGTTCTTC.

V and J are TRBV15 and TRBJ2-7, with a weak D call TRBD1 (6 bases). With 3 bases removed from V and 2 bases from J, the gap between germline ends came to 17 bases. The length of the CDR3 is 16 residues. In germline, CDR1 is LNHNV, CDR2 YYDKDF (reference sequence). CDR3 loop: CATSSFRGDRAYEQYF. For the CDR3, the DNA is TGTGCCACCAGCAGCTTCAGGGGTGATCGTGCCTACGAGCAGTACTTC.

The sample holds a few counts of this clone. This chain connects TRBV11-3 to TRBJ2-3, with 10 nucleotides matching TRBD1. Germline V lookup: CDR1 SGHNT, CDR2 YENEEA. The J segment lost 0 bases and the V segment lost 5 bases, leaving 5 bases of the junction unmatched. The CDR3 covers 16 residues. The CDR3 protein is CASSTGTGVSTDTQYF. DNA of the CDR3: TGTGCCAGCAGCACCGGGACAGGGGTTAGCACAGATACGCAGTATTTT.

The V call is TRBV4-1, the J call TRBJ2-3, with D tentatively TRBD2 (6 bases). The CDR3 sequence is 16 residues long. Germline V gene data show CDR1 as MGHRA and CDR2 as YSYEKL. The V end lost 1 base, the J end lost 0 bases, and 11 bases lay between the germline ends. The DNA for the CDR3 is TGCGCCAGCAGCCAAGTAACTAGCTCTAGCACAGATACGCAGTATTTT. This codes for CASSQVTSSSTDTQYF.

The sample holds one count of this clone. This chain joins TRBV4-3 and TRBJ2-7; 10 bases agree with TRBD2. This CDR3 contains 16 residues. Germline-derived CDR1 and CDR2 are LGHNA and YSLEER. Losses at the gene ends were 1 base for V and 6 bases for J; bases not matched to a gene: 9. CDR3 nucleotide sequence: TGCGCCAGCAGCCAAGTAGCGGGAGGCTTCCGCAGCGAGCAGTACTTC. The encoded protein is CASSQVAGGFRSEQYF.

CDR3 sequence reads: CSVGTGGEGQPQHF. The CDR3 DNA reads TGCAGCGTTGGAACAGGGGGCGAGGGGCAGCCCCAGCATTTT. The chain uses TRBV29-1 and TRBJ1-5; 9 bases map to TRBD1. V lost 4 bases and J lost 7; bases outside the gene matches: 8. CDR1 and CDR2 (germline): SQVTM, ANQGSEA. CDR3 length equals 14 residues.

This clone appeared a single time. The rearrangement uses TRBV7-2 and TRBJ1-5; no firm D call. V was clipped by 1 base and J by 2 bases, with 9 bases between them. The CDR3 consists of 15 residues. CDR1 SGHTA and CDR2 FQGNSA come from the germline V gene. The CDR3 reads CASSLVPQGNQPQHF. The CDR3 coding sequence is TGTGCCAGCAGCTTAGTCCCCCAGGGCAATCAGCCCCAGCATTTT.

This clone is a singleton in its sample. The J gene is TRBJ2-1, the V gene TRBV9; 7 positions agree with TRBD2. CDR3 length: 15 amino acids. V lost 6 bases to trimming and J lost 2 bases; unmatched junction nucleotides: 8. Germline lookup yields CDR1 SGDLS and CDR2 YYNGEE. Written as DNA, the CDR3 is TGTGCCAGCACCTCAGCGGGGCTTACCTACAATGAGCAGTTCTTC. Residues: CASTSAGLTYNEQFF.

V is TRBV7-9 and J is TRBJ2-7, with 7 bases matching TRBD2. Per germline, CDR1 SEHNR and CDR2 FQNEAQ (reference sequence). The V and J ends lost 3 bases and 6 bases, in that order; junction bases with no gene match: 11. The CDR3 runs 15 residues. CDR3 loop: CASSLGGGVGREQYF. DNA for the CDR3: TGTGCCAGCAGCTTGGGGGGAGGGGTCGGGCGCGAGCAGTACTTC.

This chain connects TRBV28 to TRBJ1-5; no firm D call. There are 18 residues in the CDR3. V was clipped by 5 bases and J by 0 bases, with 20 bases between them. In germline, CDR1 is MDHEN, CDR2 SYDVKM. The CDR3 region is CASSPPARRVYSNQPQHF. The CDR3, as DNA: TGTGCCAGCAGTCCACCGGCGCGGCGGGTATATAGCAATCAGCCCCAGCATTTT.

This chain uses TRBV7-3 with TRBJ1-4; tentative D call: TRBD1 (6 bases). CDR3 size: 16 residues. The germline gives CDR1 SGHTA, CDR2 FQGTGA. Deletions cut 10 bases from V and 12 bases from J, with 30 bases between. The CDR3 protein is CATTEWGTLAKGELFF. CDR3 sequence (DNA): TGTGCCACCACCGAATGGGGCACCCTCGCTAAGGGGGAACTGTTTTTT.

V and J are TRBV6-5 and TRBJ2-5; tentatively, D is TRBD1 (6 bases). The V gene's germline CDR1 is MNHEY and CDR2 SVGAGI. The CDR3 extends over 13 amino acids. V lost 6 bases, J lost 5 bases, and 13 bases lay in between. Here the CDR3 reads CASSQGFRETQYF. The CDR3 nucleotides are TGTGCCAGCAGCCAGGGGTTTAGGGAGACCCAGTACTTC.

The J gene is TRBJ2-1, the V gene TRBV25-1; D is possibly TRBD2 (5 bases). This CDR3 has 15 amino acids. CDR1 and CDR2 (germline): MGHDK, SYGVNS. The V gene lost 6 bases and the J gene lost 6 bases, with 18 bases spanning the gap. The CDR3 here is CASREGRRLGNEQFF. The CDR3 DNA sequence: TGTGCCAGCAGAGAGGGAAGAAGATTGGGCAATGAGCAGTTCTTC.

J is TRBJ2-3 and V is TRBV5-4, with D perhaps matching TRBD2 (6 bases). CDR1 is SGHNT, CDR2 YYREEE, per germline (reference sequence). V was shortened by 4 bases and J by 4 bases, with 13 bases between the two germline ends. This CDR3 is 14 amino acids long. The CDR3 protein is CASSTRGGADTQYF. The CDR3 nucleotides are TGTGCCAGCAGCACCCGAGGAGGGGCAGATACGCAGTATTTT.

The chain employs TRBV9 and TRBJ1-5; D uncertain. Germline CDR1 reads SGDLS; CDR2 reads YYNGEE. The germline V and J ends were trimmed by 0 bases and 8 bases, with 12 bases remaining between them. The CDR3 is 14 residues long. CDR3 nucleotides: TGTGCCAGCAGCGTAGAAGCGGTCCAGGAGCCCCAGCATTTT. It encodes CASSVEAVQEPQHF. Based on the CDR3 plus reference TRBV9 and TRBJ1-5, the full variable domain is DSGVTQTPKHLITATGQRVTLRCSPRSGDLSVYWYQQSLDQGLQFLIQYYNGEERAKGNILERFSAQQFPDLHSELNLSSLELGDSALYFCASSVEAVQEPQHFGDGTRLSIL.

The J gene is TRBJ2-1, the V gene TRBV28; 7 bases are shared with TRBD2. Germline loops: CDR1 MDHEN, CDR2 SYDVKM. V lost 6 bases and J lost 0; bases outside the gene matches: 5. There are 15 residues in the CDR3. This CDR3 is CASRALATSYNEQFF. The CDR3 nucleotides are TGTGCCAGCAGGGCACTAGCGACCTCCTACAATGAGCAGTTCTTC.